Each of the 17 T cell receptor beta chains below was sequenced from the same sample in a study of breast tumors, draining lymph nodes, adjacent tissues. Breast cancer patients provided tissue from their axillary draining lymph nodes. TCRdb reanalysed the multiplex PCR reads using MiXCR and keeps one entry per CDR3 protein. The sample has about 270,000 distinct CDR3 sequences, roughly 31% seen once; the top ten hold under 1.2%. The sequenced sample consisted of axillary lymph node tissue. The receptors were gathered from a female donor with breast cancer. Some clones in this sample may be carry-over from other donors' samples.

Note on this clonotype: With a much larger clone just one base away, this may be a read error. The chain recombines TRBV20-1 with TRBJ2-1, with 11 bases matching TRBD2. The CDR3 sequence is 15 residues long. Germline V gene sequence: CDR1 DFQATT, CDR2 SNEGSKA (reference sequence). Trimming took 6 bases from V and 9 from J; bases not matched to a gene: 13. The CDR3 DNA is TGCAGTGCCAGCGTACTAGCGGGAGAGCCCAGTGAGCAGTTCTTC. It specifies CSASVLAGEPSEQFF.

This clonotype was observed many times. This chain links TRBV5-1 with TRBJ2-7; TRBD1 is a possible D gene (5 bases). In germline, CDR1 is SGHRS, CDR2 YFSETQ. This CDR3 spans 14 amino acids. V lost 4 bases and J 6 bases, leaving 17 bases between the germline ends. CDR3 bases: TGCGCCAGCAGCCCATCCCAGGGTCAGGGCGAGCAGTACTTC. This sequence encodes CASSPSQGQGEQYF. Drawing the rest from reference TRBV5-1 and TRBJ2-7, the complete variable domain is KAGVTQTPRYLIKTRGQQVTLSCSPISGHRSVSWYQQTPGQGLQFLFEYFSETQRNKGNFPGRFSGRQFSNSRSEMNVSTLELGDSALYLCASSPSQGQGEQYFGPGTRLTVT.

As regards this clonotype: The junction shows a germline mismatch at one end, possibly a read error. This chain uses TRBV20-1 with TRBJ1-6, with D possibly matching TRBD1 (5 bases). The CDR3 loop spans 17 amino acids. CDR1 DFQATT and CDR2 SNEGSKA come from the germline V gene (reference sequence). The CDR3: CSAGVGQGSSYSSPLHF. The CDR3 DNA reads TGCAGTGCTGGAGTAGGGCAGGGTAGCTCCTATAGTTCACCCCTCCACTTT.

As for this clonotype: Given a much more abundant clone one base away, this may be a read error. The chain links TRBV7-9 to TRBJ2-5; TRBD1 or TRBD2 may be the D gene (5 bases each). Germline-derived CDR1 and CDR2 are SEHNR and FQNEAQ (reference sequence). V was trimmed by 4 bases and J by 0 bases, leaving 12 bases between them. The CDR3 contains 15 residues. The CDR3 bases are TGTGCCAGCAGCTGTGGGGGACCGTACCAAGAGACCCAGTACTTC. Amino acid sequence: CASSCGGPYQETQYF.

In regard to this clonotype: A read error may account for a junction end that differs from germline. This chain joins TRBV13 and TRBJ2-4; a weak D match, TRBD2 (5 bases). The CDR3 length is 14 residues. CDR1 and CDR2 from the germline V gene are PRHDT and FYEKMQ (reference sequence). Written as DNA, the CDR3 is TGTGCCAGCAGCTCGGAGGTGGGCAAAAACACTCAGTACTTC. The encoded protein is CASSSEVGKNTQYF.

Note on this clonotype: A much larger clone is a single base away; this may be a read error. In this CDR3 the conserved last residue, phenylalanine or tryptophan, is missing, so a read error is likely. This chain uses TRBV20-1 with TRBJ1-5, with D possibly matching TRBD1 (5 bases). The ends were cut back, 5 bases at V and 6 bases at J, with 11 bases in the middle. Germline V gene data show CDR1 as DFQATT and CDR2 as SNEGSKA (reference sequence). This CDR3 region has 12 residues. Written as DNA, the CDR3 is TGCAGTGCTTTAAGGGGAGCTCAGCCCCAGCATTCT. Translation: CSALRGAQPQHS.

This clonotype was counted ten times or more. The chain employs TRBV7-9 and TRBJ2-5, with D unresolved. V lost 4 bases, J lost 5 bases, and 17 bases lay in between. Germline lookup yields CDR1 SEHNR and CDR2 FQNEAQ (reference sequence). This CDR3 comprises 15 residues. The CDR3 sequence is CASSSTGGVGETQYF. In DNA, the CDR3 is TGTGCCAGCAGCTCCACCGGTGGGGTAGGGGAGACCCAGTACTTC.

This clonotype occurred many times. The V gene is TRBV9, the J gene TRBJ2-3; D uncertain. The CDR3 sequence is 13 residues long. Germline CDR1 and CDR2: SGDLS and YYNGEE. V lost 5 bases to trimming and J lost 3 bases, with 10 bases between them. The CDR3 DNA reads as TGTGCCAGCAGTATGGAGTGGACAGATACGCAGTATTTT. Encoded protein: CASSMEWTDTQYF.

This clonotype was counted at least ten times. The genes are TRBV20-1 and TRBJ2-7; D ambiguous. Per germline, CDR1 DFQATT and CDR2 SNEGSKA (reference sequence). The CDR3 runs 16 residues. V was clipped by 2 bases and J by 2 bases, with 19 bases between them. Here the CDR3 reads CSARSLSAGIAYEQYF. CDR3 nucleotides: TGCAGTGCTAGATCTCTTTCGGCAGGAATAGCCTACGAGCAGTACTTC.

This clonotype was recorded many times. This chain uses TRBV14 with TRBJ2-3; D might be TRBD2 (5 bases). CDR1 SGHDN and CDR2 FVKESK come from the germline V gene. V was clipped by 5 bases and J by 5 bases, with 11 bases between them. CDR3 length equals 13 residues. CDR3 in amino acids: CASSRTRVDTQYF. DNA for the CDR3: TGTGCCAGCAGCAGAACTAGAGTAGATACGCAGTATTTT.

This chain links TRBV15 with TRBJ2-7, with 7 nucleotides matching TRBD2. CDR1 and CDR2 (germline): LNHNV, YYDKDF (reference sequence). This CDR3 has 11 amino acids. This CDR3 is CAPRDYYEQYF. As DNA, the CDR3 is TGTGCTCCGAGGGACTACTACGAGCAGTACTTC.

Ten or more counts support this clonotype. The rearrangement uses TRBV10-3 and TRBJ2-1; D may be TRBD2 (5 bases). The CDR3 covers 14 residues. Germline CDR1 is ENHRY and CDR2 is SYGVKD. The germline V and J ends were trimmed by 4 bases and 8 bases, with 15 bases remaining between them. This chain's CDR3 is CAISGDYPKDEQFF. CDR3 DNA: TGTGCCATCAGTGGTGACTATCCCAAGGATGAGCAGTTCTTC.

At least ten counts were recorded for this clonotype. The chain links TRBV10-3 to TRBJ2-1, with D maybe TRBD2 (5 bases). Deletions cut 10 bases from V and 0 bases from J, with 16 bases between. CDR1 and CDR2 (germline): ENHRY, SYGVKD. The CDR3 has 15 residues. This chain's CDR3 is CATEGGPGSYNEQFF. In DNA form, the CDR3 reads TGTGCCACCGAGGGTGGGCCGGGCTCCTACAATGAGCAGTTCTTC.

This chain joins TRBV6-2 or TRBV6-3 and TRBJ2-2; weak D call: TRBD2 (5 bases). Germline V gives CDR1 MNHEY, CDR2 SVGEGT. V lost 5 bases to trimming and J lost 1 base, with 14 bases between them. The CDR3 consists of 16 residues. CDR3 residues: CASSRLQDWNTGELFF. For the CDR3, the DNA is TGTGCCAGCAGTCGACTACAAGATTGGAACACCGGGGAGCTGTTTTTT.

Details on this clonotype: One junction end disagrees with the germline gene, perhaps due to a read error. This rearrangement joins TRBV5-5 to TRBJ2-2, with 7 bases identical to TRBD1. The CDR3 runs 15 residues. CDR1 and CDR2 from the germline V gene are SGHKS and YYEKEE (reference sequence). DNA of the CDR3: TGTGCCAGCAGCTTAGAGGGGGCAAGTACCGAGGAGCTGTTTTTT. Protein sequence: CASSLEGASTEELFF. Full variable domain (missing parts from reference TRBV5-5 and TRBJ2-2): DAGVTQSPTHLIKTRGQQVTLRCSPISGHKSVSWYQQVLGQGPQFIFQYYEKEERGRGNFPDRFSARQFPNYSSELNVNALLLGDSALYLCASSLEGASTEELFFGEGSRLTVL.

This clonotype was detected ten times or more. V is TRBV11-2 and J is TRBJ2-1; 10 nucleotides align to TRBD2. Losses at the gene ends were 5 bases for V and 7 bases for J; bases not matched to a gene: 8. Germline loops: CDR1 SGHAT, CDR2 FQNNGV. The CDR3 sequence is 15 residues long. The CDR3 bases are TGTGCCAGCAGCCAGCTAGCGGGAGCTCAGAATGAGCAGTTCTTC. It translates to CASSQLAGAQNEQFF.

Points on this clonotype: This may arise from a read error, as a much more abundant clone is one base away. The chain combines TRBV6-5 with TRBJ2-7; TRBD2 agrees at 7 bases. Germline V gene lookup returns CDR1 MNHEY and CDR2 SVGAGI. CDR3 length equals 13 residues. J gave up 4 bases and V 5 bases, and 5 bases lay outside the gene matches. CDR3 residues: CASSHPRGYEQYF. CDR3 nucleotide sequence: TGTGCCAGCAGTCACCCGCGGGGGTACGAGCAGTACTTC.